Shown below are 29 T cell receptor beta chains from a single sample sequenced in a study of T cells in localized non-small cell lung cancer. Profiling relied on immunoSEQ multiplex PCR, and the TCRdb table lists in-frame clones only, not all of them. The sample shows 130,000 or so clones, around 90% of them seen only once. Sample: peripheral blood, taken before any cancer treatment. The receptor source for this set is a female donor over 55 with stage I lung adenocarcinoma.

The V call is TRBV5-1, the J call TRBJ2-5; D gene ambiguous. CDR1 and CDR2 (germline): SGHRS, YFSETQ. There are 16 residues in the CDR3. V gave up 1 base and J gave up 1 base, with 14 bases separating them. The CDR3 is CASSLNSNSVQETQYF. As DNA, the CDR3 is TGCGCCAGCAGCTTGAATTCTAACAGCGTCCAAGAGACCCAGTACTTC.

This clone was counted between two and nine times. The DNA for the CDR3 is TGTGCCAGCAGTCCCGGGACAGGTGGTACGACTGAAGCTTTCTTT. It encodes CASSPGTGGTTEAFF. The V and J genes are TRBV28 and TRBJ1-1, with 8 bases matching TRBD1. The CDR3 is 15 residues long. Losses at the gene ends were 5 bases for V and 5 bases for J; bases not matched to a gene: 10. CDR1 MDHEN and CDR2 SYDVKM come from the germline V gene.

This clone was picked up one time. The V and J genes are TRBV4-2 and TRBJ2-3, with 9 bases that match TRBD2. Trimming at V came to 2 bases and at J to 4 bases, leaving 10 bases not matched to a gene. CDR3 size: 17 residues. The germline gives CDR1 LGHNA, CDR2 YNFKEQ. CDR3 amino acids: CASSQRSSGNSADTQYF. In DNA form, the CDR3 reads TGTGCCAGCAGCCAAAGGTCTAGCGGGAATTCGGCAGATACGCAGTATTTT.

The chain carries TRBV18 and TRBJ2-7; the D gene could be TRBD1 or TRBD2 (6 bases each). The CDR3 covers 15 residues. Trimming took off 5 bases at V and 0 bases at J, with 14 bases between the two ends. Germline CDR1 KGHSH, CDR2 LQKENI. As DNA, the CDR3 is TGTGCCAGCTCAAGTATCGGGGGCTCCTCCTACGAGCAGTACTTC. This codes for CASSSIGGSSYEQYF.

The chain carries TRBV5-5 and TRBJ2-1; 8 bases align to TRBD2. Germline assignment: CDR1 SGHKS and CDR2 YYEKEE (reference sequence). CDR3 size: 16 residues. V was clipped by 2 bases and J by 2 bases; unmatched bases: 6. The DNA of the CDR3 is TGTGCCAGCAGCTTTTACGGGAGGGCCCCCTACAATGAGCAGTTCTTC. Translation: CASSFYGRAPYNEQFF.

This chain joins TRBV27 and TRBJ2-7; 8 bases agree with TRBD1. The germline CDR1 and CDR2 sequences are MNHEY and SMNVEV (reference sequence). Losses at the gene ends were 6 bases for V and 4 bases for J; bases not matched to a gene: 5. The CDR3 has 13 residues. CDR3 loop: CASRPWTGYEQYF. The CDR3 nucleotides are TGTGCCAGCAGACCGTGGACAGGGTACGAGCAGTACTTC.

The chain has TRBV10-2 and TRBJ2-4, with 9 bases matching TRBD1. V dropped 3 bases and J dropped 6; count of bases not matched to a gene: 6. CDR1 and CDR2 from the germline V gene are WSHSY and SAAADI. This CDR3 spans 15 amino acids. The CDR3 bases are TGCGCCAGCAGTGACCCGGGACAGGGCTTAAACATTCAGTACTTC. Residues: CASSDPGQGLNIQYF.

The genes are TRBV11-2 and TRBJ2-1; 10 bases are a match to TRBD2. The CDR3 is made up of 15 amino acids. With V trimmed by 5 bases and J by 9 bases, 10 bases remained unmatched. The germline V gene encodes CDR1 SGHAT and CDR2 FQNNGV. The CDR3 sequence is CASSVTSGNMAEQFF. The CDR3 DNA follows: TGTGCCAGCAGCGTTACTAGCGGGAATATGGCTGAGCAGTTCTTC. Drawing the rest from reference TRBV11-2 and TRBJ2-1, the complete variable domain is EAGVAQSPRYKIIEKRQSVAFWCNPISGHATLYWYQQILGQGPKLLIQFQNNGVVDDSQLPKDRFSAERLKGVDSTLKIQPAKLEDSAVYLCASSVTSGNMAEQFFGPGTRLTVL.

The count of this clone is one. The chain recombines TRBV29-1 with TRBJ1-5; TRBD1 matches at 7 bases. The CDR3 is made up of 12 amino acids. Trimming took 6 bases from V and 4 from J; bases not matched to a gene: 3. Germline values: CDR1 SQVTM, CDR2 ANQGSEA. CDR3 residues: CSVQGGNQPQHF. The CDR3 nucleotides read TGCAGCGTCCAGGGGGGGAATCAGCCCCAGCATTTT.

The chain carries TRBV5-1 and TRBJ2-7, with unresolved D. Looked up from germline, CDR1 is SGHRS and CDR2 is YFSETQ. Between the trimmed V and J ends, which lost 2 bases and 7 bases, there was a span of 10 bases. This CDR3 is built from 12 residues. The CDR3 bases are TGCGCCAGCAGCTTACTCGCGGCGGAGCAGTACTTC. Its protein is CASSLLAAEQYF. The full variable domain, its missing parts supplied by reference TRBV5-1 and TRBJ2-7, is KAGVTQTPRYLIKTRGQQVTLSCSPISGHRSVSWYQQTPGQGLQFLFEYFSETQRNKGNFPGRFSGRQFSNSRSEMNVSTLELGDSALYLCASSLLAAEQYFGPGTRLTVT.

J is TRBJ2-1 and V is TRBV25-1; TRBD2 aligns across 8 bases. The trim removed 4 bases at V and 3 bases at J, leaving 5 bases unmatched. The CDR3 contains 15 residues. Germline values: CDR1 MGHDK, CDR2 SYGVNS. In DNA form, the CDR3 reads TGTGCCAGCAGTGGGACGCTAGCGGGCTACAATGAGCAGTTCTTC. This sequence encodes CASSGTLAGYNEQFF. The variable domain in full, completed from reference TRBV25-1 and TRBJ2-1, reads EADIYQTPRYLVIGTGKKITLECSQTMGHDKMYWYQQDPGMELHLIHYSYGVNSTEKGDLSSESTVSRIRTEHFPLTLESARPSHTSQYLCASSGTLAGYNEQFFGPGTRLTVL.

This sequence joins TRBV5-6 and TRBJ2-7, with D perhaps matching TRBD1 or TRBD2 (5 bases each). Germline values: CDR1 SGHDT, CDR2 YYEEEE. With 6 bases removed from V and 0 bases from J, the gap between germline ends came to 13 bases. The CDR3 covers 14 residues. The CDR3 is CASKNRRRSYEQYF. CDR3 in DNA: TGTGCCAGCAAAAACAGGAGGCGCTCCTACGAGCAGTACTTC.

The V call is TRBV11-2, the J call TRBJ1-5; D is perhaps TRBD1 (5 bases). The germline CDR1 and CDR2 sequences are SGHAT and FQNNGV. The CDR3 has 15 residues. The V gene lost 5 bases and the J gene lost 4 bases, with 15 bases spanning the gap. The CDR3 is CASSVGQGPNQPQHF. The CDR3 DNA follows: TGTGCCAGCAGCGTAGGTCAGGGCCCAAATCAGCCCCAGCATTTT.

This clone was picked up many times. DNA for the CDR3: TGCAGCGTTGCTCCCGGCCACACTGAAGCTTTCTTT. Translation gives CSVAPGHTEAFF. This sequence joins TRBV29-1 and TRBJ1-1, with D unclear. Trimming cost V 4 bases and J 3 bases, with 9 bases left between them. The CDR3 sequence is 12 residues long. CDR1 is SQVTM and CDR2 is ANQGSEA in the germline V gene. The entire variable domain, with the rest obtained from reference TRBV29-1 and TRBJ1-1, is as follows: SAVISQKPSRDICQRGTSLTIQCQVDSQVTMMFWYRQQPGQSLTLIATANQGSEATYESGFVIDKFPISRPNLTFSTLTVSNMSPEDSSIYLCSVAPGHTEAFFGQGTRLTVV.

CDR3 protein: CAVAGMAVGETQYF. CDR3 coding DNA: TGTGCCGTCGCAGGAATGGCGGTCGGGGAGACCCAGTACTTC. This chain links TRBV28 with TRBJ2-5; D not resolved. Trimming took 11 bases from V and 5 from J, leaving 21 bases between them. Germline V gene sequence: CDR1 MDHEN, CDR2 SYDVKM. There are 14 residues in the CDR3. The full variable domain, with the rest looked up from reference TRBV28 and TRBJ2-5, is DVKVTQSSRYLVKRTGEKVFLECVQDMDHENMFWYRQDPGLGLRLIYFSYDVKMKEKGDIPEGYSVSREKKERFSLILESASTNQTSMYLCAVAGMAVGETQYFGPGTRLLVL.

V gene TRBV6-4 combines with J gene TRBJ1-2; 9 bases agree with TRBD1. V shed 5 bases and J 4 bases; nucleotides not matched to a gene: 8. The CDR3 has 15 amino acids. Germline CDR1 MRHNA, CDR2 SNTAGT. CDR3 nucleotide sequence: TGTGCCAGCAGTCCCGACAGGGGGAATGCCTATGGCTACACCTTC. Amino acid sequence: CASSPDRGNAYGYTF.

J is TRBJ1-4 and V is TRBV28; 7 bases map to TRBD1. There are 14 residues in the CDR3. V lost 6 bases to trimming and J lost 6 bases; unmatched junction nucleotides: 7. Germline loops: CDR1 MDHEN, CDR2 SYDVKM. CDR3 DNA: TGTGCCAGCAGCCAGGGGGGCGTAGATGAAAAACTGTTTTTT. Amino acid sequence: CASSQGGVDEKLFF.

This sequence joins TRBV10-1 and TRBJ2-2; D uncertain. Germline V gene lookup returns CDR1 WNHNN and CDR2 SYGVQD (reference sequence). Trimming took off 3 bases at V and 1 base at J, with 6 bases between the two ends. This CDR3 region has 14 residues. DNA of the CDR3: TGCGCCAGCAGTGAAGGTTTGAACACCGGGGAGCTGTTTTTT. It specifies CASSEGLNTGELFF.

The genes are TRBV5-1 and TRBJ2-6; tentative D call: TRBD1 (5 bases). The CDR3 extends over 15 amino acids. Trimming took off 4 bases at V and 2 bases at J, with 10 bases between the two ends. Germline V gene sequence: CDR1 SGHRS, CDR2 YFSETQ. The CDR3 DNA reads TGCGCCAGCAGCGGCGGACAAACTGGGGCCAACGTCCTGACTTTC. This encodes CASSGGQTGANVLTF.

The genes are TRBV11-2 and TRBJ2-1, with 10 bases fitting TRBD2. The germline gives CDR1 SGHAT, CDR2 FQNNGV. The length of the CDR3 is 13 residues. V was clipped by 5 bases and J by 13 bases; unmatched bases: 8. Here the CDR3 reads CASSPQRLAGQFF. CDR3 in DNA: TGTGCCAGCAGCCCGCAGCGACTAGCGGGCCAGTTCTTC.

V and J are TRBV28 and TRBJ1-1, with D uncertain. The CDR3 runs to 14 residues. Germline CDR1 reads MDHEN; CDR2 reads SYDVKM. The germline V and J ends were trimmed by 2 bases and 3 bases, with 10 bases remaining between them. The chain's CDR3 is CASSLAGSDTEAFF. The CDR3 DNA follows: TGTGCCAGCAGTTTAGCAGGATCTGACACTGAAGCTTTCTTT. Full variable domain (remainder filled in from reference TRBV28 and TRBJ1-1): DVKVTQSSRYLVKRTGEKVFLECVQDMDHENMFWYRQDPGLGLRLIYFSYDVKMKEKGDIPEGYSVSREKKERFSLILESASTNQTSMYLCASSLAGSDTEAFFGQGTRLTVV.

The rearrangement joins TRBV10-3 to TRBJ2-2, with D maybe TRBD1 (5 bases). The V and J ends lost 6 bases and 4 bases respectively, with 12 bases between them. Germline V gene sequence: CDR1 ENHRY, CDR2 SYGVKD. The CDR3 sequence is 14 residues long. CDR3 sequence: CAIRGVGGTGELFF. CDR3 DNA sequence: TGTGCCATCAGAGGGGTTGGTGGCACCGGGGAGCTGTTTTTT.

The chain uses TRBV5-6 and TRBJ2-7, with 7 nucleotides matching TRBD2. Per the germline V gene, CDR1 is SGHDT and CDR2 is YYEEEE. The junction had 11 bases not matched to a gene; V was cut back by 3 bases and J by 5 bases. The CDR3 sequence is 15 residues long. DNA for the CDR3: TGTGCCAGCAGCTGGGGAGGCGGGGGAGGGAACGAGCAGTACTTC. It yields the protein CASSWGGGGGNEQYF.

This chain uses TRBV9 with TRBJ1-3, with a tentative D call TRBD1 (6 bases). From germline, CDR1 is SGDLS and CDR2 YYNGEE. This CDR3 comprises 15 residues. V was trimmed by 6 bases and J by 7 bases, leaving 20 bases between them. The CDR3 spells CASNEQGVVGNTIYF. Here the CDR3 DNA reads TGTGCCAGCAACGAACAGGGAGTGGTTGGTAACACCATATATTTT.

This clone occurred once. This chain joins TRBV5-1 and TRBJ2-5; D not resolved. V was trimmed by 2 bases and J by 4 bases, leaving 15 bases between them. Germline CDR1 SGHRS, CDR2 YFSETQ. The CDR3 has 15 residues. CDR3 amino acids: CASSFGHVGGETQYF. Written as DNA, the CDR3 is TGCGCCAGCAGCTTTGGGCATGTAGGTGGAGAGACCCAGTACTTC.

The CDR3: CASSQDQRWETQYF. The CDR3 nucleotides are TGTGCCAGCAGCCAAGACCAGAGATGGGAGACCCAGTACTTC. The chain links TRBV5-4 to TRBJ2-5; no clear D. V gave up 4 bases and J gave up 5 bases, with 15 bases separating them. The CDR3 length is 14 residues. The germline gives CDR1 SGHNT, CDR2 YYREEE (reference sequence).

J is TRBJ1-4 and V is TRBV9; a weak D match, TRBD1 (6 bases). The CDR3 is 15 amino acids. Germline-derived CDR1 and CDR2 are SGDLS and YYNGEE. V was pared by 0 bases and J by 2 bases, with 8 bases between. In DNA, the CDR3 is TGTGCCAGCAGCGTAGCAGGGGCCACTAATGAAAAACTGTTTTTT. Its protein product is CASSVAGATNEKLFF. The variable domain in full, completed from reference TRBV9 and TRBJ1-4, reads DSGVTQTPKHLITATGQRVTLRCSPRSGDLSVYWYQQSLDQGLQFLIQYYNGEERAKGNILERFSAQQFPDLHSELNLSSLELGDSALYFCASSVAGATNEKLFFGSGTQLSVL.

This chain links TRBV19 with TRBJ2-2; D possibly corresponds to TRBD1 (5 bases). The CDR3 totals 14 residues. In germline, CDR1 is LNHDA, CDR2 SQIVND (reference sequence). V was clipped by 3 bases and J by 6 bases, with 11 bases between them. CDR3 amino acids: CASSIEAGPGELFF. DNA for the CDR3: TGTGCCAGTAGTATTGAGGCAGGGCCCGGGGAGCTGTTTTTT.

This chain links TRBV27 with TRBJ2-1; D is tentatively TRBD1 or TRBD2 (6 bases each). The V gene's germline CDR1 is MNHEY and CDR2 SMNVEV (reference sequence). CDR3 size: 14 residues. V lost 3 bases and J 4 bases, leaving 10 bases between the germline ends. The CDR3 spells CASSLEGGYNEQFF. CDR3 DNA: TGTGCCAGCAGTTTGGAGGGGGGATACAATGAGCAGTTCTTC.